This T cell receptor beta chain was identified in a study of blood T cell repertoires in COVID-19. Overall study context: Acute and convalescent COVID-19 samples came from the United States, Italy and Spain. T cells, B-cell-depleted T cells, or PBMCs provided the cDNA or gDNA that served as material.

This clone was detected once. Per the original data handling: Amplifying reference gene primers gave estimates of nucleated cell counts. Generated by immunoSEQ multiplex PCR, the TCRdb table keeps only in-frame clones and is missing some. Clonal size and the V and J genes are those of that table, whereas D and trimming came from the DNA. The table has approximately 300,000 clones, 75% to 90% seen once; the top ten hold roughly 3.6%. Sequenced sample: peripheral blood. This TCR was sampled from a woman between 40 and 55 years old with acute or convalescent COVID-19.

The CDR3 spells CASSDSHEGAGYTF. The CDR3 bases are TGTGCCAGCAGTGACTCTCACGAAGGGGCTGGCTACACCTTC. The chain joins TRBV6-4 to TRBJ1-2, with D maybe TRBD1 (5 bases). The CDR3 contains 14 residues. Germline CDR1 reads MRHNA; CDR2 reads SNTAGT. The V gene lost 0 bases and the J gene lost 7 bases, with 12 bases spanning the gap.